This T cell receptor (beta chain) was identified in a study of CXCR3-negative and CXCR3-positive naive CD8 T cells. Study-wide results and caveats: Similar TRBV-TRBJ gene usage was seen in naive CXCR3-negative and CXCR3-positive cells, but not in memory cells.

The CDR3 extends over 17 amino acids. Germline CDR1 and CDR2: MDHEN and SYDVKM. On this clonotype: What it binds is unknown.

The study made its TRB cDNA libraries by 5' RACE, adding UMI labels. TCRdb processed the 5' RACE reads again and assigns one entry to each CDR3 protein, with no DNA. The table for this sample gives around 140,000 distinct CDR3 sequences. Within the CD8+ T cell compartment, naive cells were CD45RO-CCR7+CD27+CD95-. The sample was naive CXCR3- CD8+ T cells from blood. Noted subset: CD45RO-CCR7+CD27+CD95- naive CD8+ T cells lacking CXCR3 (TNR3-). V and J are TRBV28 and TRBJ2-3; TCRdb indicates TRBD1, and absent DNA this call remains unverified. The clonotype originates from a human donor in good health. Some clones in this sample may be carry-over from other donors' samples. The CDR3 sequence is CASSSLGQAWSTDTQYF.